The T cell receptor (beta chain) described here comes from a study of blood T cells in healthy people across ages. The use of a sample-barcoded 5' primer and a J-beta primer mix characterized a second PCR of 7 to 11 cycles. A single record per CDR3 protein comes from TCRdb applying MiXCR to the 5' RACE reads. The table records around 1.5 million distinct CDR3 sequences, almost 35% of them present only once. The V and J ends lost 3 bases and 3 bases respectively, with 21 bases between them. From germline, CDR1 is MNHEY and CDR2 SVGEGT. CDR3 length: 17 residues. This clonotype was detected only a few times. Its target is unknown. The study, taken as a whole, reports: Older age coincided with a roughly linear decline in TCR beta diversity per million T cells.

This clonotype was sampled from a woman younger than 45 in good health. Sequenced input: blood. V and J are TRBV6-2 or TRBV6-3 and TRBJ2-7; D uncertain. CDR3 nucleotide sequence: TGTGCCAGCAGTTATGCCGTCTCTGGTCGGAGCTTCTACGAGCAGTACTTC. Its protein product is CASSYAVSGRSFYEQYF.